This TCR beta chain was identified during a study of T-cell reconstitution after alpha-beta-depleted transplantation in children. The study's findings and limits: There were reportedly several hundred expanded graft clones from which alpha-beta T cells came about two months after transplant. One year after transplant, T-cell counts and diversity came mostly from newly produced T cells.

Germline CDR1 reads MNHEY; CDR2 reads SVGEGT. The CDR3 loop spans 15 amino acids. Trimming at V came to 6 bases and at J to 4 bases, leaving 5 bases not matched to a gene. Unique molecular identifiers were incorporated during preparation of the TCRbeta library. TCRdb called the PCR reads again in MiXCR, with one record for every CDR3 protein. The sample lists a few hundred thousand distinct CDR3 sequences, about 7% occurring once. With regard to this clonotype: Antigen unknown.

This receptor was obtained from a boy between 2 and 10 years old with acute lymphoblastic leukemia, due to receive a stem cell transplant. This sample comprised PBMCs, obtained before TCRalphabeta/CD19-depleted stem cell transplant. The chain joins TRBV6-2 or TRBV6-3 to TRBJ2-1; the match to TRBD1 covers 11 bases. The CDR3 DNA sequence: TGTGCCAGCAGCCCGGACAGGGGGCGATACAATGAGCAGTTCTTC. Its protein is CASSPDRGRYNEQFF.